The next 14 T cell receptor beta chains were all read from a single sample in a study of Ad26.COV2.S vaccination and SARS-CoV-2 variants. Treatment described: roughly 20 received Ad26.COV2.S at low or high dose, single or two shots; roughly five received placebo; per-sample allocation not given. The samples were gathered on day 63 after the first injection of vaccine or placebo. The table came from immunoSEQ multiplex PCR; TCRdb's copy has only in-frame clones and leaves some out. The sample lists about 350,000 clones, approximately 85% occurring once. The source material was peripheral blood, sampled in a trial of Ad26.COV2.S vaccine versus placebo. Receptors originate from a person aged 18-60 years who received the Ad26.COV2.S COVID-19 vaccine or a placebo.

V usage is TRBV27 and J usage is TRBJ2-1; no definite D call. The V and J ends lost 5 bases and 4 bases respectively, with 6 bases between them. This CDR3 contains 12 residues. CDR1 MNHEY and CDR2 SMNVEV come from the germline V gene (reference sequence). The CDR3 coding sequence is TGTGCCAGCAGTCCCGGTTACAATGAGCAGTTCTTC. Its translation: CASSPGYNEQFF.

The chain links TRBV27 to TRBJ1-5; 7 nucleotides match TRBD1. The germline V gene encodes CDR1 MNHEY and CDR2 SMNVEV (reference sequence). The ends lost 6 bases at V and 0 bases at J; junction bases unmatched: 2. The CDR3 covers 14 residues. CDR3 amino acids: CASRGQYSNQPQHF. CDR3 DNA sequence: TGTGCCAGCAGGGGACAGTATAGCAATCAGCCCCAGCATTTT.

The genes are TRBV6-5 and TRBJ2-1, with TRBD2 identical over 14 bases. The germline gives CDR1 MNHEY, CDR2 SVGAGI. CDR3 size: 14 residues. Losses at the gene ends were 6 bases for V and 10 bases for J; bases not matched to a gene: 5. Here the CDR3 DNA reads TGTGCCAGCAGAGGACTAGCGGGGGGCCGAGAGCAGTTCTTC. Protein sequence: CASRGLAGGREQFF.

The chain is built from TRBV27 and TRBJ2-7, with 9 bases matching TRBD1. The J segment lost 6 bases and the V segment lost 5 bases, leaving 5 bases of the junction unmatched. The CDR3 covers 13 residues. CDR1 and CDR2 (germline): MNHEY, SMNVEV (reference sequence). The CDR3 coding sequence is TGTGCCAGCAGTAAGGGACAGGGAGTCGAGCAGTACTTC. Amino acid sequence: CASSKGQGVEQYF.

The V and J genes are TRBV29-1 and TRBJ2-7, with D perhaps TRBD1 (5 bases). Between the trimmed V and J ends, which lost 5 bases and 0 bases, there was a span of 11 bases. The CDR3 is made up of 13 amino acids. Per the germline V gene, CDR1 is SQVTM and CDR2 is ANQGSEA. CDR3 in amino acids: CSVSQVTSYEQYF. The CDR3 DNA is TGCAGCGTTTCACAGGTTACCTCCTACGAGCAGTACTTC.

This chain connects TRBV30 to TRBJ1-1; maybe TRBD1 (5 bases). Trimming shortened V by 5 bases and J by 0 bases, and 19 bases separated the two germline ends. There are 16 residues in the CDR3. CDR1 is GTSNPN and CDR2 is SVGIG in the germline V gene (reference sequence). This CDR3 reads CAWYPRRGNMNTEAFF. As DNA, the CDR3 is TGTGCCTGGTACCCACGGCGGGGCAATATGAACACTGAAGCTTTCTTT.

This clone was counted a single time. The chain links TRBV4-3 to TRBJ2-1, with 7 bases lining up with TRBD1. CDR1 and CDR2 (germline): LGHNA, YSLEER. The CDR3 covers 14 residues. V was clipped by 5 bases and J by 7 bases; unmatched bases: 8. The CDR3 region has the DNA TGCGCCAGCAGCACTCAGACAGGGCTGAATGAGCAGTTCTTC. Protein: CASSTQTGLNEQFF.

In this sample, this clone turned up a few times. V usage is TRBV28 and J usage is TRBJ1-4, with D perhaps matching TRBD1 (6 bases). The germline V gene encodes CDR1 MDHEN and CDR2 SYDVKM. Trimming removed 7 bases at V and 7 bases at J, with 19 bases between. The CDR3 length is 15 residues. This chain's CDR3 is CASTLGGAEGEKLFF. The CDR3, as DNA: TGTGCCAGCACCCTTGGGGGGGCGGAAGGTGAAAAACTGTTTTTT.

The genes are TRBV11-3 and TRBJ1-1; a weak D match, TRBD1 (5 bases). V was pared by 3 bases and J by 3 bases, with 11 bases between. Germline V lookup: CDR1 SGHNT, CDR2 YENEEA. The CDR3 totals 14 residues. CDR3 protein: CASSFQGGDTEAFF. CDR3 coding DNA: TGTGCCAGCAGCTTTCAGGGAGGGGACACTGAAGCTTTCTTT.

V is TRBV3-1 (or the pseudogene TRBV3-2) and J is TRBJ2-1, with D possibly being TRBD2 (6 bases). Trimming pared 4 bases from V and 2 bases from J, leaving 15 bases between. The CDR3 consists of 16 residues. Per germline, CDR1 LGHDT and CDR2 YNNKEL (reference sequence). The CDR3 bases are TGTGCCAGCAGCCTCCTGCTGGGCGGGGCCTACAATGAGCAGTTCTTC. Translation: CASSLLLGGAYNEQFF.

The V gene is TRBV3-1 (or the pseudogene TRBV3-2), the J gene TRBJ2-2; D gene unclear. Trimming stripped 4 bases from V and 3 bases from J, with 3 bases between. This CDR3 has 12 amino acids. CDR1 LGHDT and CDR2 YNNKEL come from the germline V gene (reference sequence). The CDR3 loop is CASSPHTGELFF. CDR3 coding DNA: TGTGCCAGCAGCCCCCACACCGGGGAGCTGTTTTTT.

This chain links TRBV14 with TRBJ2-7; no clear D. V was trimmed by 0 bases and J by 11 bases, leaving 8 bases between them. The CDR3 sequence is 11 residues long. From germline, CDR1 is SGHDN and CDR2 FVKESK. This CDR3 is CASSQDAAKYF. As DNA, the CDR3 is TGTGCCAGCAGCCAAGACGCGGCCAAGTACTTC. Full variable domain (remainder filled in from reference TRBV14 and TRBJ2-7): EAGVTQFPSHSVIEKGQTVTLRCDPISGHDNLYWYRRVMGKEIKFLLHFVKESKQDESGMPNNRFLAERTGGTYSTLKVQPAELEDSGVYFCASSQDAAKYFGPGTRLTVT.

The CDR3 DNA is TGTGCCAGCAGACCTCCAGGGTACACCGGGGAGCTGTTTTTT. Translated: CASRPPGYTGELFF. J is TRBJ2-2 and V is TRBV28; a weak D match, TRBD1 (5 bases). The CDR3 length is 14 residues. V was cut by 6 bases and J by 3 bases, with 11 bases left in between. CDR1 is MDHEN and CDR2 is SYDVKM in the germline V gene.

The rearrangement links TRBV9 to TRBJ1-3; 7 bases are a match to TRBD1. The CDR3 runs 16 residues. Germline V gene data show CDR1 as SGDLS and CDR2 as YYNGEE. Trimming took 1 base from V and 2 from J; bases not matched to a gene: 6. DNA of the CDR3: TGTGCCAGCAGCGTACTAGCGACAGGGACTGGAAACACCATATATTTT. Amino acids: CASSVLATGTGNTIYF. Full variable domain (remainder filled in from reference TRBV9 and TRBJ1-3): DSGVTQTPKHLITATGQRVTLRCSPRSGDLSVYWYQQSLDQGLQFLIQYYNGEERAKGNILERFSAQQFPDLHSELNLSSLELGDSALYFCASSVLATGTGNTIYFGEGSWLTVV.